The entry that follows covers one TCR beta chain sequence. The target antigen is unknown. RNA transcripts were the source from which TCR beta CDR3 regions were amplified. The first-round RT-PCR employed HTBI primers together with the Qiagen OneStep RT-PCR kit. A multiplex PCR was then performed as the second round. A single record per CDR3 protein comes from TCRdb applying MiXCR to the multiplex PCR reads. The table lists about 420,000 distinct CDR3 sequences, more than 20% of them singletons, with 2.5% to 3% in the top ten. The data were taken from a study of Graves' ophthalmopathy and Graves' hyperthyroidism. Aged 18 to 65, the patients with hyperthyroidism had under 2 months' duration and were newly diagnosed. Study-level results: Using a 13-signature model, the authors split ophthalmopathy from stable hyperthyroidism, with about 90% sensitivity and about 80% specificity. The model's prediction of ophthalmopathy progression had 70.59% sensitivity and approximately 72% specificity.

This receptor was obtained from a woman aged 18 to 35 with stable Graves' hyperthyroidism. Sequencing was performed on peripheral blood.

The CDR3 protein is CATSPPTGRAKNIQYF. CDR3 nucleotides: TGTGCCACCAGCCCTCCGACAGGGAGGGCCAAAAACATTCAGTACTTC. The rearrangement links TRBV15 to TRBJ2-4, with D tentatively TRBD1 (7 bases). Looked up from germline, CDR1 is LNHNV and CDR2 is YYDKDF (reference sequence). The CDR3 is made up of 16 amino acids. The ends were cut back, 5 bases at V and 1 base at J, with 15 bases in the middle.